Listed below are T cell receptor beta chains from one sample, sequenced in a study of T cells in localized non-small cell lung cancer. The method was immunoSEQ multiplex PCR; TCRdb's version includes in-frame clones alone and lacks a portion of them. Altogether roughly 2,700 clones are present, roughly 29% being singletons, with the ten largest covering around 7.6%. Sample: normal lung tissue next to the tumor, taken before any cancer treatment. These receptors were taken from a man aged 40 to 70 with stage I lung adenocarcinoma. Both conserved end residues are part of each CDR3. Each record gives: clone size, J gene, D gene, V gene, CDR3 protein, CDR3 DNA. D genes are given only for firm matches. Some rows mark clone size as missing; the rest say once, few, many or name a class of expanded clone.

-,TRBJ2-1,-,TRBV29-1,CSAGEGDNEQFF,TGCAGCGCTGGAGAGGGTGACAATGAGCAGTTCTTC
few,TRBJ2-2,-,TRBV18,CASSPPTVNTGELFF,TGTGCCAGCTCACCACCGACAGTTAACACCGGGGAGCTGTTTTTT
-,TRBJ1-1,-,TRBV6-8,CASSKRGGRFAEAFF,TGTGCCAGCTCCAAACGAGGGGGGCGATTTGCCGAAGCTTTCTTT
few,TRBJ2-3,TRBD2,TRBV11-3,CASSFSGRGSDTQYF,TGTGCCAGCAGCTTTAGCGGGAGAGGTTCAGATACGCAGTATTTT
-,TRBJ2-2,TRBD2,TRBV12-5,CASGTGLAGIGELFF,TGTGCTAGTGGCACGGGACTAGCGGGAATCGGGGAGCTGTTTTTT
-,TRBJ2-2,-,TRBV1,CASSTFPGVRTRNTGELFF,TGCGCCAGCAGCACCTTTCCAGGGGTTCGGACTAGGAACACCGGGGAGCTGTTTTTT
few,TRBJ1-5,-,TRBV2,CASSSVQGTTNRPQHF,TGTGCCAGCAGTTCCGTTCAGGGCACAACAAATAGGCCCCAGCATTTT
large,TRBJ2-2,-,TRBV30,CAFPTGTDFGELFF,TGTGCCTTCCCAACCGGGACGGATTTCGGGGAGCTGTTTTTT
few,TRBJ2-3,-,TRBV6-8,CASSYGSGRSDTQYF,TGTGCCAGCAGTTACGGGTCAGGTCGTTCAGATACGCAGTATTTT
-,TRBJ2-3,TRBD2,TRBV6-1,CASSEAPLTSGNPDTQYF,TGTGCCAGCAGTGAAGCGCCCCTGACTAGCGGTAACCCAGATACGCAGTATTTT
few,TRBJ1-1,-,TRBV11-3,CASSSGPGVDTEAFF,TGTGCCAGCAGCTCGGGTCCTGGGGTTGACACTGAAGCTTTCTTT
-,TRBJ2-5,TRBD2,TRBV25-1,CASSDLAGGPGETQYF,TGTGCCAGCAGTGACTTAGCGGGAGGGCCCGGGGAGACCCAGTACTTC
few,TRBJ1-4,-,TRBV30,CAWSVLGPNEKLFF,TGTGCCTGGAGTGTTTTGGGACCTAATGAAAAACTGTTTTTT
few,TRBJ1-5,-,TRBV29-1,CSVVDTSNQPQHF,TGCAGCGTAGTAGACACTAGCAATCAGCCCCAGCATTTT
few,TRBJ1-4,-,TRBV19,CASSSYHDSSTNEKLFF,TGTGCCAGTAGTAGTTACCACGACAGCTCAACTAATGAAAAACTGTTTTTT
medium-sized,TRBJ2-1,TRBD2,TRBV11-3,CASSLGTSGSYEQFF,TGTGCCAGCAGCTTAGGGACTAGCGGGAGTTATGAGCAGTTCTTC
-,TRBJ2-3,-,TRBV18,CASSPSGLTDTQYF,TGTGCCAGCTCACCAAGCGGGCTCACAGATACGCAGTATTTT
few,TRBJ2-3,-,TRBV11-3,CASSLDNPGDTQYF,TGTGCCAGCAGCTTAGATAACCCCGGAGATACGCAGTATTTT
few,TRBJ2-5,TRBD1,TRBV6-8,CASSYGQGAETQYF,TGTGCCAGCAGTTACGGACAGGGGGCAGAGACCCAGTACTTC
few,TRBJ2-1,-,TRBV30,CAWKPGPFVEQFF,TGTGCCTGGAAACCTGGACCCTTTGTTGAGCAGTTCTTC
-,TRBJ1-5,TRBD1,TRBV10-3,CASLGQGKNQPQHF,TGTGCCAGCCTAGGACAGGGCAAAAATCAGCCCCAGCATTTT
-,TRBJ1-3,-,TRBV30,CAWSSGGNTIYF,TGTGCCTGGAGTTCCGGAGGAAACACCATATATTTT
few,TRBJ1-1,-,TRBV6-8,CASSEMGNEAFF,TGTGCCAGCAGTGAGATGGGGAATGAAGCTTTCTTT
-,TRBJ1-2,-,TRBV18,CASSPRQEPYGYTF,TGTGCCAGCTCGCCAAGACAGGAACCCTATGGCTACACCTTC
-,TRBJ2-1,TRBD2,TRBV5-1,CASSQTSGRSSEQFF,TGCGCCAGCAGCCAGACTAGCGGAAGGTCCTCTGAGCAGTTCTTC
medium-sized,TRBJ2-7,-,TRBV6-7,CASRISYEQYF,TGTGCCAGCAGGATATCCTACGAGCAGTACTTC
-,TRBJ1-1,-,TRBV11-3,CASSTAGPYILGEAFF,TGTGCCAGCAGCACCGCCGGTCCCTACATTCTGGGTGAAGCTTTCTTT
-,TRBJ2-1,TRBD2,TRBV5-1,CASRRVTGGPYNEQFF,TGCGCCAGCAGGAGGGTGACGGGAGGGCCTTACAATGAGCAGTTCTTC
few,TRBJ1-5,TRBD1,TRBV19,CASSMRTGAQPQHF,TGTGCCAGTAGTATGCGGACAGGGGCTCAGCCCCAGCATTTT
few,TRBJ2-5,-,TRBV9,CASSPRQREETQYF,TGTGCCAGCAGCCCTCGACAAAGGGAAGAGACCCAGTACTTC
few,TRBJ1-1,-,TRBV30,CAWSVVWGRTEAFF,TGTGCCTGGAGTGTAGTCTGGGGAAGGACTGAAGCTTTCTTT